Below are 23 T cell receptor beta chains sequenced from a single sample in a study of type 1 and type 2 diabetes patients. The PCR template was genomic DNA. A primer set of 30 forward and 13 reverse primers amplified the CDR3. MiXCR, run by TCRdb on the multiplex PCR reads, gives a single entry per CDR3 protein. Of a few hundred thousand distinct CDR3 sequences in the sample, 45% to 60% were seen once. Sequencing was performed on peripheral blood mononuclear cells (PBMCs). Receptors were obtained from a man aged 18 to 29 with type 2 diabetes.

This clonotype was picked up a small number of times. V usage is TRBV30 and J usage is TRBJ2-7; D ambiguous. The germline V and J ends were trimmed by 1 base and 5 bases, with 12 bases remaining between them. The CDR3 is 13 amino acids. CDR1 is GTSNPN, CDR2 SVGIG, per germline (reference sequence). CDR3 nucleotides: TGTGCCTGGAGTGCCGGCCCCCTGAACGAGCAGTACTTC. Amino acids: CAWSAGPLNEQYF.

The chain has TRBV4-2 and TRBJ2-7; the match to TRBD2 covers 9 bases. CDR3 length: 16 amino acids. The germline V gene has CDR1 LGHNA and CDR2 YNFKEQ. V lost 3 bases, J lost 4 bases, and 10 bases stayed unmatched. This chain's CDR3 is CASSQDSGSASYEQYF. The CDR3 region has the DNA TGTGCCAGCAGCCAGGATAGCGGGAGCGCATCTTACGAGCAGTACTTC.

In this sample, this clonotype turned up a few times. The CDR3 loop is CATRQGPGELFF. CDR3 nucleotide sequence: TGTGCCACCAGGCAGGGGCCCGGGGAGCTGTTTTTT. The chain joins TRBV12-3 or TRBV12-4 to TRBJ2-2, with D tentatively TRBD1 (6 bases). Trimming stripped 10 bases from V and 6 bases from J, with 12 bases between. The CDR3 is 12 residues long.

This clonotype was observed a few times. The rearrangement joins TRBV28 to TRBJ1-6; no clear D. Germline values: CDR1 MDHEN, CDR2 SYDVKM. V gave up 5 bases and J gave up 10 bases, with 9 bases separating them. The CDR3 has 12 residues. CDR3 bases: TGTGCCAGCAGTCCCAACTGGTCACCCCTCCACTTT. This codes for CASSPNWSPLHF.

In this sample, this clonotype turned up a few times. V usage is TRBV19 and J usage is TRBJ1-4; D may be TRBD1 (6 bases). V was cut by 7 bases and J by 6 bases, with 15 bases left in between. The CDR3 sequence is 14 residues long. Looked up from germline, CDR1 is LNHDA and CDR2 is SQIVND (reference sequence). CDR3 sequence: CASTGGLMDEKLFF. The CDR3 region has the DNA TGTGCCAGTACTGGGGGCTTGATGGATGAAAAACTGTTTTTT.

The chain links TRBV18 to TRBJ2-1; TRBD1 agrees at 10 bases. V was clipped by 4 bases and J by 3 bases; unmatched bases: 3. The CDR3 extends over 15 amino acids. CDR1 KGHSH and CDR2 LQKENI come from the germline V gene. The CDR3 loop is CASSRGTGDYNEQFF. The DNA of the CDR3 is TGTGCCAGCTCACGTGGGACAGGGGACTACAATGAGCAGTTCTTC.

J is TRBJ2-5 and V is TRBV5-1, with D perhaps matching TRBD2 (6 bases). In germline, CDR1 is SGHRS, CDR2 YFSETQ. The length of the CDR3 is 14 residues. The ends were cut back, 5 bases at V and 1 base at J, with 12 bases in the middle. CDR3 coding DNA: TGCGCCAGCAGACATCCGGGAGCCCAAGAGACCCAGTACTTC. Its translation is CASRHPGAQETQYF.

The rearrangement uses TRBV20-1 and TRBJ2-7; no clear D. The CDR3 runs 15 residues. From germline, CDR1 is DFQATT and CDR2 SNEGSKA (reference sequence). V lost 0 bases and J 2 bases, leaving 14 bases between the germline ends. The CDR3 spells CSAREVGFPTYEQYF. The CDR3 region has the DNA TGCAGTGCTAGAGAAGTGGGCTTCCCCACCTACGAGCAGTACTTC.

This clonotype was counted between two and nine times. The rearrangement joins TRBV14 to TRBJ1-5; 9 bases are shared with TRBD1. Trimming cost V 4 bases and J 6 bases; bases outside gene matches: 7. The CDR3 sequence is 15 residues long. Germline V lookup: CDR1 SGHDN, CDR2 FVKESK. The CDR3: CASSRGQGTGQPQHF. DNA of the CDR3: TGTGCCAGCAGCCGGGGACAGGGTACAGGTCAGCCCCAGCATTTT.

The CDR3 DNA sequence: TGTGCCAGCAGTTTAAACTTCGGGGAGGATGGCTACACCTTC. It specifies CASSLNFGEDGYTF. The chain joins TRBV27 to TRBJ1-2; D is unresolved. Germline CDR1 and CDR2: MNHEY and SMNVEV (reference sequence). This CDR3 has 14 residues. Trimming removed 2 bases at V and 6 bases at J, with 13 bases between.

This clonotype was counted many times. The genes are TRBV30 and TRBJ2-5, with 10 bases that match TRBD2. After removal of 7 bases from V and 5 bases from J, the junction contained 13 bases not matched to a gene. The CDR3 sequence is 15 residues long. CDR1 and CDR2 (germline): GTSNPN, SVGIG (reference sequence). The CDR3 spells CAYTPLPSGSETQYF. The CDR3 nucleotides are TGTGCCTATACCCCCCTGCCTAGCGGGAGCGAGACCCAGTACTTC. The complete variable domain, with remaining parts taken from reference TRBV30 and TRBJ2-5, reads SQTIHQWPATLVQPVGSPLSLECTVEGTSNPNLYWYRQAAGRGLQLLFYSVGIGQISSEVPQNLSASRPQDRQFILSSKKLLLSDSGFYLCAYTPLPSGSETQYFGPGTRLLVL.

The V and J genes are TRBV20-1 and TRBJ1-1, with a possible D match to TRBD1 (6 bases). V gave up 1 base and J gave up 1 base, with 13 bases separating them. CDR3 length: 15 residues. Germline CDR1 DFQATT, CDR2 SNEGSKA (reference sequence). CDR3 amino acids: CSARALGGWNTEAFF. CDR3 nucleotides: TGCAGTGCTAGAGCCCTCGGGGGCTGGAACACTGAAGCTTTCTTT.

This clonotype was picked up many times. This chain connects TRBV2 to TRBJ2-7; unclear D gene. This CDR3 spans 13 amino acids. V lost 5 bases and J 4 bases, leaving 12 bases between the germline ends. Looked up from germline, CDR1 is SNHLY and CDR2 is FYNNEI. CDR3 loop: CASSSPLGYEQYF. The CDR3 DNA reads TGTGCCAGCAGTTCCCCCCTGGGGTACGAGCAGTACTTC. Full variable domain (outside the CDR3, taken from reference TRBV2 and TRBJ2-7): EPEVTQTPSHQVTQMGQEVILRCVPISNHLYFYWYRQILGQKVEFLVSFYNNEISEKSEIFDDQFSVERPDGSNFTLKIRSTKLEDSAMYFCASSSPLGYEQYFGPGTRLTVT.

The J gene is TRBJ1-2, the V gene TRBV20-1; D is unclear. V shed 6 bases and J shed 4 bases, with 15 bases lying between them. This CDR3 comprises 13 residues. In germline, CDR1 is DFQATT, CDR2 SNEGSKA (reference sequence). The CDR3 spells CSATLPGGYGYTF. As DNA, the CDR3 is TGCAGTGCAACGTTACCCGGCGGCTATGGCTACACCTTC.

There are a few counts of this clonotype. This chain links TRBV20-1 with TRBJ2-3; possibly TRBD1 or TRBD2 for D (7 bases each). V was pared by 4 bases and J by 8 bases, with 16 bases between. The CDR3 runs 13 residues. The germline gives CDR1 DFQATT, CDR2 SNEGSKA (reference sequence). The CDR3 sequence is CSATVQGRGTQYF. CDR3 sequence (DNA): TGCAGTGCTACCGTACAGGGGAGGGGTACGCAGTATTTT.

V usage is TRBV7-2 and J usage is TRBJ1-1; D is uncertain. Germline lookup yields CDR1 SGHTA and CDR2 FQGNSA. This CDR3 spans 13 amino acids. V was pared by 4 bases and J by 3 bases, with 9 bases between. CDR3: CASSSEIHTEAFF. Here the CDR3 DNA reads TGTGCCAGCAGCTCGGAGATTCACACTGAAGCTTTCTTT.

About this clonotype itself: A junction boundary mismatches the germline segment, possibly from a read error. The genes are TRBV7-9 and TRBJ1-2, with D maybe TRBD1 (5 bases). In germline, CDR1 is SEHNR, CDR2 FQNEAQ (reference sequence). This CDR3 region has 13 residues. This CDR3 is CASSSGENYGYTF. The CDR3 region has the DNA TGCGCCAGCAGCTCGGGGGAGAACTATGGCTACACCTTC.

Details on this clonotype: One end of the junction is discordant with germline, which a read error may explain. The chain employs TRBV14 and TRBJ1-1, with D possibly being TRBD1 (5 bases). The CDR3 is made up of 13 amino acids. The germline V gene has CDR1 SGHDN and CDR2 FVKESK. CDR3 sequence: CACSRGLLTEAFF. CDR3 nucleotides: TGTGCCTGCAGCCGGGGACTTCTCACTGAAGCTTTCTTT.

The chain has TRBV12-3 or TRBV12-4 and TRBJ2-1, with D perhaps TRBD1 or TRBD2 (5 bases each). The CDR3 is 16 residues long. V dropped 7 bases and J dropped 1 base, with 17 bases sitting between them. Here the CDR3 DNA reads TGTGCCAGCACCCCCACACGGGGCGGGTCCTACAATGAGCAGTTCTTC. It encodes CASTPTRGGSYNEQFF.

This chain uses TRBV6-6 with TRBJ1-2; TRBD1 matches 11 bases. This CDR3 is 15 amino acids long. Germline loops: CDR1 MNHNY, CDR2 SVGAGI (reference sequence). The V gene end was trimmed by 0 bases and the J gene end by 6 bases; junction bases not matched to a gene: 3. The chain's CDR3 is CASSYSGQGDDGYTF. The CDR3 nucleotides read TGTGCCAGCAGTTACTCGGGACAGGGGGACGATGGCTACACCTTC.

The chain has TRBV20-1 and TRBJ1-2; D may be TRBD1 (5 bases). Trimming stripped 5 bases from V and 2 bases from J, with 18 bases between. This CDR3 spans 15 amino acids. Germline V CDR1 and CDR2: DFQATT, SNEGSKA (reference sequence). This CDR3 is CSAGKLGEGNYGYTF. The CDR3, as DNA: TGCAGTGCTGGGAAGTTGGGAGAGGGGAACTATGGCTACACCTTC.

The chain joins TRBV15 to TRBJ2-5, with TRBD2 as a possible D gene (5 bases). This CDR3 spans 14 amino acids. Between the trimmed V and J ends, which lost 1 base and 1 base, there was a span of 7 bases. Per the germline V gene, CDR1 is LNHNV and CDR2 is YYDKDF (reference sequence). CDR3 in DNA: TGTGCCACCAGCAGAGGTAGCGCCCAAGAGACCCAGTACTTC. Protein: CATSRGSAQETQYF.

Here the CDR3 DNA reads TGTGCCAGCAGTGTTCTGGGACACCCAACCTACGAGCAGTACTTC. Protein sequence: CASSVLGHPTYEQYF. The chain recombines TRBV6-1 with TRBJ2-7; D possibly corresponds to TRBD1 (6 bases). Deletions cut 4 bases from V and 2 bases from J, with 15 bases between. The CDR3 contains 15 residues. Germline V gives CDR1 MNHNS, CDR2 SASEGT.